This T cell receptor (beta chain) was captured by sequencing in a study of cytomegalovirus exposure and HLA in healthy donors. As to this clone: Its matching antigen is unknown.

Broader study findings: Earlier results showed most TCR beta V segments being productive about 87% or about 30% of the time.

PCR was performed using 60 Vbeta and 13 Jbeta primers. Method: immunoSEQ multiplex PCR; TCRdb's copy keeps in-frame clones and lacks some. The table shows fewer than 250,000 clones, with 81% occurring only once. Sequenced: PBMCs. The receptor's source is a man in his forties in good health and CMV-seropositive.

The CDR3 loop is CASSPGGTVGTYEQYF. The CDR3 DNA sequence: TGTGCCAGTAGCCCTGGGGGGACAGTGGGCACCTACGAGCAGTACTTC. This rearrangement joins TRBV19 to TRBJ2-7; D might be TRBD1 (7 bases). V lost 6 bases to trimming and J lost 2 bases, with 20 bases between them. The CDR3 sequence is 16 residues long. CDR1 and CDR2 (germline): LNHDA, SQIVND (reference sequence). The full variable domain, completed using reference TRBV19 and TRBJ2-7, is DGGITQSPKYLFRKEGQNVTLSCEQNLNHDAMYWYRQDPGQGLRLIYYSQIVNDFQKGDIAEGYSVSREKKESFPLTVTSAQKNPTAFYLCASSPGGTVGTYEQYFGPGTRLTVT.